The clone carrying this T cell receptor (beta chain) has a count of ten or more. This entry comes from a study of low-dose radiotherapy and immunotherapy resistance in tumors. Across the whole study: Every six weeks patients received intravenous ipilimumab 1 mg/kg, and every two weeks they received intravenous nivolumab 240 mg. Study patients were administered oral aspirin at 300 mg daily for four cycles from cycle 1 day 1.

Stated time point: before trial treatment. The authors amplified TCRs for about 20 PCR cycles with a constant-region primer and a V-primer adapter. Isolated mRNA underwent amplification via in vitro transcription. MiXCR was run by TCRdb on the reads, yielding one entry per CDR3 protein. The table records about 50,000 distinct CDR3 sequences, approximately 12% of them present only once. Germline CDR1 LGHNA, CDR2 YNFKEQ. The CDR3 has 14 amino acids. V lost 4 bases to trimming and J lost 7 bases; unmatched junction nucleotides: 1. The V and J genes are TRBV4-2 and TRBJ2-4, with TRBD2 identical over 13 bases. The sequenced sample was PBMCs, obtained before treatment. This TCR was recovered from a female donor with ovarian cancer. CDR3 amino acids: CASSPTSGRNIQYF. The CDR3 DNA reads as TGTGCCAGCAGCCCGACTAGCGGGAGGAACATTCAGTACTTC.